A selection of T cell receptor beta chains follows, all from one sample in a study of CD8+ T cells in alopecia areata. The assay was immunoSEQ multiplex PCR, and TCRdb's table has in-frame clones only and misses some. Of approximately 170,000 clones listed, roughly 60% are singletons. This sample comprised CD4+ T cells sorted from blood, obtained at week 24, from a patient treated with tofacitinib. The receptor set was obtained from a human donor with alopecia areata. Both conserved end residues are part of each CDR3. The order of the fields is J gene, V gene, CDR3 protein.

J gene: TRBJ1-1; V gene: TRBV30; CDR3 protein: CAWSVDSYTEAFF
J gene: TRBJ2-7; V gene: TRBV5-3; CDR3 protein: CARSLKEDGDRDYEQYF
J gene: TRBJ2-1; V gene: TRBV29-1; CDR3 protein: CSVAVQNEQFF
J gene: TRBJ1-5; V gene: TRBV7-3; CDR3 protein: CASSPDRFNQPQHF
J gene: TRBJ2-1; V gene: TRBV15; CDR3 protein: CATSREAAGGREQFF
J gene: TRBJ2-5; V gene: TRBV6-6; CDR3 protein: CASSRPGRVETQYF
J gene: TRBJ1-3; V gene: TRBV30; CDR3 protein: CAWSPLGDTIYF
J gene: TRBJ1-2; V gene: TRBV29-1; CDR3 protein: CSVLRQGSHYGYTF
J gene: TRBJ1-5; V gene: TRBV7-9; CDR3 protein: CASSPGAGIHQPQHF
J gene: TRBJ2-5; V gene: TRBV19; CDR3 protein: CASRGRARETQYF
J gene: TRBJ1-1; V gene: TRBV5-1; CDR3 protein: CASSLGGDTEAFF
J gene: TRBJ2-5; V gene: TRBV29-1; CDR3 protein: CSVAGLLQETQYF
J gene: TRBJ2-5; V gene: TRBV29-1; CDR3 protein: CSVALMAETQYF
J gene: TRBJ2-5; V gene: TRBV30; CDR3 protein: CAWGEEETQYF
J gene: TRBJ2-3; V gene: TRBV6-5; CDR3 protein: CASGRAESTDTQYF
J gene: TRBJ2-6; V gene: TRBV9; CDR3 protein: CASSGSGTGGLNSGANVLTF
J gene: TRBJ1-1; V gene: TRBV14; CDR3 protein: CASSPFVNTEAFF
J gene: TRBJ2-7; V gene: TRBV4-1; CDR3 protein: CASSQEGGTNPGLAGDEQYF
J gene: TRBJ1-2; V gene: TRBV9; CDR3 protein: CASSVQPTGGFGYTF
J gene: TRBJ2-3; V gene: TRBV5-6; CDR3 protein: CASSSGTDTQYF
J gene: TRBJ1-1; V gene: TRBV7-2; CDR3 protein: CASSLEEGVGTEAFF
J gene: TRBJ1-1; V gene: TRBV29-1; CDR3 protein: CSVESARATEAFF
J gene: TRBJ1-5; V gene: TRBV23-1; CDR3 protein: CARNYGGRYSNQPQHF
J gene: TRBJ2-5; V gene: TRBV5-1; CDR3 protein: CASSLRQGSETQYF
J gene: TRBJ1-2; V gene: TRBV7-9; CDR3 protein: CASSSQTRTIYGYTF
J gene: TRBJ1-1; V gene: TRBV29-1; CDR3 protein: CSVEGDRGLEAFF
J gene: TRBJ2-1; V gene: TRBV14; CDR3 protein: CASSLYNEQFF
J gene: TRBJ2-2; V gene: TRBV6-1; CDR3 protein: CASSARARDTGELFF
J gene: TRBJ1-2; V gene: TRBV29-1; CDR3 protein: CSVEDRQSNYGYTF
J gene: TRBJ1-1; V gene: TRBV11-3; CDR3 protein: CASSLEENTEAFF
J gene: TRBJ1-5; V gene: TRBV7-2; CDR3 protein: CASSQGSARQPQHF
J gene: TRBJ2-1; V gene: TRBV29-1; CDR3 protein: CSVDQGAIGNEQFF
J gene: TRBJ2-3; V gene: TRBV7-2; CDR3 protein: CASSLVRGWTDTQYF
J gene: TRBJ2-1; V gene: TRBV27; CDR3 protein: CASSRSGTSPDEQFF
J gene: TRBJ2-3; V gene: TRBV12-5; CDR3 protein: CASGPHSELRADTQYF
J gene: TRBJ2-7; V gene: TRBV7-9; CDR3 protein: CASSQDSRMYF
J gene: TRBJ2-5; V gene: TRBV11-2; CDR3 protein: CASSSGSRSPQETQYF
J gene: TRBJ2-1; V gene: TRBV5-6; CDR3 protein: CASSLRLGGREQFF
J gene: TRBJ2-3; V gene: TRBV27; CDR3 protein: CASSLDTRTDTQYF
J gene: TRBJ1-2; V gene: TRBV2; CDR3 protein: CASRAGNYGYTF
J gene: TRBJ2-7; V gene: TRBV15; CDR3 protein: CATSRDSYEQYF
J gene: TRBJ2-3; V gene: TRBV7-3; CDR3 protein: CASSLIASGTDTQYF
J gene: TRBJ1-6; V gene: TRBV5-1; CDR3 protein: CASSLEPSGQSNSPLHF
J gene: TRBJ1-2; V gene: TRBV6-1; CDR3 protein: CASSDSDRGDGYTF
J gene: TRBJ2-7; V gene: TRBV6-1; CDR3 protein: CASSRDRSSYEQYF
J gene: TRBJ2-3; V gene: TRBV14; CDR3 protein: CASSQDWMIDTQYF
J gene: TRBJ1-6; V gene: TRBV29-1; CDR3 protein: CSVGRAYNSPLHF
J gene: TRBJ1-4; V gene: TRBV2; CDR3 protein: CASTQGPTNEKLFF
J gene: TRBJ1-1; V gene: TRBV5-1; CDR3 protein: CASSLAREHTEAFF
J gene: TRBJ1-5; V gene: TRBV30; CDR3 protein: CAWSSRDGQPQHF
J gene: TRBJ1-2; V gene: TRBV27; CDR3 protein: CASSLERGSGYTF
J gene: TRBJ2-7; V gene: TRBV5-1; CDR3 protein: CASSGFAATYEQYF
J gene: TRBJ2-3; V gene: TRBV6-5; CDR3 protein: CASGQPTQYF
J gene: TRBJ2-3; V gene: TRBV25-1; CDR3 protein: CASSPWGSGGYTDTQYF
J gene: TRBJ2-1; V gene: TRBV30; CDR3 protein: CAYERGVYNEQFF